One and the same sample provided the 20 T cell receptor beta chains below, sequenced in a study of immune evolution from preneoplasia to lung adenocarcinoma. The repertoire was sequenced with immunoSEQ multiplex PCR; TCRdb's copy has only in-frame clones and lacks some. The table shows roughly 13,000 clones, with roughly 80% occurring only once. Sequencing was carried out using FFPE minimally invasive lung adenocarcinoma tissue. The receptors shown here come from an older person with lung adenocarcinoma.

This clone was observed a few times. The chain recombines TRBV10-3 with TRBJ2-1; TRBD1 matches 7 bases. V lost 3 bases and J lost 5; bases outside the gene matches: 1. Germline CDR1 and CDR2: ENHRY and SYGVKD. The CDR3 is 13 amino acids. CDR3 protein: CAISEQGNNEQFF. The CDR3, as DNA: TGTGCCATCAGTGAACAGGGGAACAATGAGCAGTTCTTC.

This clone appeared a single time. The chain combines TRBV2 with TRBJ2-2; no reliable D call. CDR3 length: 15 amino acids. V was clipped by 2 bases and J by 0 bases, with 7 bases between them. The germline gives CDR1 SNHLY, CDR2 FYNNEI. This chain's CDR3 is CASSEQTSNTGELFF. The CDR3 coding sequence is TGTGCCAGCAGTGAACAGACTTCGAACACCGGGGAGCTGTTTTTT.

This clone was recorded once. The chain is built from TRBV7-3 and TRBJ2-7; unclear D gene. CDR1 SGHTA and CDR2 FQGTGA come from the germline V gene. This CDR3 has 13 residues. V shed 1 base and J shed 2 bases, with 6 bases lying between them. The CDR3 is CASSLSPTYEQYF. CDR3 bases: TGTGCCAGCAGCTTAAGTCCTACCTACGAGCAGTACTTC.

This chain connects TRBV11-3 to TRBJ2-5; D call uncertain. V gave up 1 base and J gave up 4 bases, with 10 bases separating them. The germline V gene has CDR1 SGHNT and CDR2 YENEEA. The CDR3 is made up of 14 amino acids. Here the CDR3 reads CASSLGSGIETQYF. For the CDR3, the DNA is TGTGCCAGCAGCTTAGGGTCCGGAATAGAGACCCAGTACTTC.

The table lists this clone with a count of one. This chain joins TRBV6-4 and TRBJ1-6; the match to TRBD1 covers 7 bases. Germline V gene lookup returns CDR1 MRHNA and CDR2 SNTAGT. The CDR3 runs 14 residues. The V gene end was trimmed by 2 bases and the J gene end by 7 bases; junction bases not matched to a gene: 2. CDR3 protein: CASSDGQANSPLHF. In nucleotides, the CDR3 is TGTGCCAGCAGTGACGGACAGGCCAATTCACCCCTCCACTTT.

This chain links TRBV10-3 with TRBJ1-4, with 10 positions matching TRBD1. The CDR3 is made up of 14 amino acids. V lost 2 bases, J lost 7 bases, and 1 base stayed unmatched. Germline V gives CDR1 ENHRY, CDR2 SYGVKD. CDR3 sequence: CAISEGDRGEKLFF. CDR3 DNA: TGTGCCATCAGTGAGGGGGACAGGGGTGAAAAACTGTTTTTT.

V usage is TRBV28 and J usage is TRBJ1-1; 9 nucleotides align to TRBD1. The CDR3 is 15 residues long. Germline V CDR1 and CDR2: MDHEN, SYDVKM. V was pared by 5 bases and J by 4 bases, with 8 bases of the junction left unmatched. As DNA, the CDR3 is TGTGCCAGCAGTGACCACAGGGGGCACGGCACTGAAGCTTTCTTT. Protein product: CASSDHRGHGTEAFF.

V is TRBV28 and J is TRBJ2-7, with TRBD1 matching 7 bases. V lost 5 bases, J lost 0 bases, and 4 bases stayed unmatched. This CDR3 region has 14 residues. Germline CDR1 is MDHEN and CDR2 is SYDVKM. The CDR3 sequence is CASSRTGVSYEQYF. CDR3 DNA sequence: TGTGCCAGCAGTCGAACAGGGGTCTCCTACGAGCAGTACTTC. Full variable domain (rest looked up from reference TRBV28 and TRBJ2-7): DVKVTQSSRYLVKRTGEKVFLECVQDMDHENMFWYRQDPGLGLRLIYFSYDVKMKEKGDIPEGYSVSREKKERFSLILESASTNQTSMYLCASSRTGVSYEQYFGPGTRLTVT.

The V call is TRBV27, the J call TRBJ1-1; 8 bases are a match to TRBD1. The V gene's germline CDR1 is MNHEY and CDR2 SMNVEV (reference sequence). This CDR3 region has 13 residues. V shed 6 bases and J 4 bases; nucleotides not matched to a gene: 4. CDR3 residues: CASRWTGTTEAFF. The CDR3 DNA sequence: TGTGCCAGCAGATGGACAGGGACCACTGAAGCTTTCTTT.

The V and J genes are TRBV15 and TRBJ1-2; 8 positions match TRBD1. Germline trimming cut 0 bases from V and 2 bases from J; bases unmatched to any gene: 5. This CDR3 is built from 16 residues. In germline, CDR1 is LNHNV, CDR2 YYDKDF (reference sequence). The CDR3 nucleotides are TGTGCCACCAGCAGAGACCAGGGGGCAGGCAACTATGGCTACACCTTC. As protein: CATSRDQGAGNYGYTF.

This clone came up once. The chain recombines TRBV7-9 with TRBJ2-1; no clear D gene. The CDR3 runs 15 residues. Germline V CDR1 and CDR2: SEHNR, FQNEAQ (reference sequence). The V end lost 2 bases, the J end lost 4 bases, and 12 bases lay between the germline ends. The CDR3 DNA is TGTGCCAGCAGCTTACAAGGGAACTTTTACAATGAGCAGTTCTTC. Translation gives CASSLQGNFYNEQFF. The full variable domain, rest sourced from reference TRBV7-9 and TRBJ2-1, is DTGVSQNPRHKITKRGQNVTFRCDPISEHNRLYWYRQTLGQGPEFLTYFQNEAQLEKSRLLSDRFSAERPKGSFSTLEIQRTEQGDSAMYLCASSLQGNFYNEQFFGPGTRLTVL.

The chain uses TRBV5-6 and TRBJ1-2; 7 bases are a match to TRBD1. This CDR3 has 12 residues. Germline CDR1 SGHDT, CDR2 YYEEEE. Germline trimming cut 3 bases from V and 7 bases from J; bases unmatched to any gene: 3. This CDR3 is CASSSTGVGYTF. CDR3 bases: TGTGCCAGCAGCTCCACAGGGGTTGGCTACACCTTC.

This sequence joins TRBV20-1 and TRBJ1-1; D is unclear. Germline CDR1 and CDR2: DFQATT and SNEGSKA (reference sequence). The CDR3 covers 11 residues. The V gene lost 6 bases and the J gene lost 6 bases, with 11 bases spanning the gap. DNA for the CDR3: TGCAGTGCCTCATCTGATTCTGAAGCTTTCTTT. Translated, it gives CSASSDSEAFF.

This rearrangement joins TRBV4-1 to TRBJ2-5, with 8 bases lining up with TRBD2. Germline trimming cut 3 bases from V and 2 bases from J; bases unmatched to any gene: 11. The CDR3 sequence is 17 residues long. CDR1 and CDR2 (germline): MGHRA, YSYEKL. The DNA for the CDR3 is TGCGCCAGCAGCCAGGATACCAACGCGGGGGGACAAGAGACCCAGTACTTC. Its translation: CASSQDTNAGGQETQYF.

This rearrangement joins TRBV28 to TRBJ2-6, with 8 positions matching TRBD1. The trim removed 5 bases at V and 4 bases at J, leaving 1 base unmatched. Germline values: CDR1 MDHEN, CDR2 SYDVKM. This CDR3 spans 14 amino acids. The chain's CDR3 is CASSPGGGANVLTF. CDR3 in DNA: TGTGCCAGCAGTCCAGGGGGCGGGGCCAACGTCCTGACTTTC.

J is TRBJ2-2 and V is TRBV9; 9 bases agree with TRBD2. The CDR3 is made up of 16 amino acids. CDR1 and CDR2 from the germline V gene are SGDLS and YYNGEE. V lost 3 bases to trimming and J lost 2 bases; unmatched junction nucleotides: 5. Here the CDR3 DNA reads TGTGCCAGCAGCGAGGTTCTAGCGGGAAACACCGGGGAGCTGTTTTTT. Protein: CASSEVLAGNTGELFF.

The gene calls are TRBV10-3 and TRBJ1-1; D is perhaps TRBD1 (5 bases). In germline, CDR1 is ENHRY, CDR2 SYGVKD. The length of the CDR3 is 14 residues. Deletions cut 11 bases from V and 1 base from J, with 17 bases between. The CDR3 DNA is TGTGCCGCCGCCGGGGGACGGACGAACACTGAAGCTTTCTTT. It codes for CAAAGGRTNTEAFF.

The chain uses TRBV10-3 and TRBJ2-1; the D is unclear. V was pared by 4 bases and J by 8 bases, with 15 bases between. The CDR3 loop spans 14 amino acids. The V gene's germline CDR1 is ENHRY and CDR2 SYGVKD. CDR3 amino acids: CAISVSGQEDEQFF. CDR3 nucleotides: TGTGCCATCAGTGTATCGGGTCAGGAAGATGAGCAGTTCTTC.

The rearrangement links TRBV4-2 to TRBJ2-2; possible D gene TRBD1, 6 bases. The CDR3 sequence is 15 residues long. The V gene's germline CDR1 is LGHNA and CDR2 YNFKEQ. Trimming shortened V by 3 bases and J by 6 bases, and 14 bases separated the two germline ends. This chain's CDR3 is CASSHSRGGSGELFF. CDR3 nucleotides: TGTGCCAGCAGCCACTCCAGGGGTGGTTCCGGGGAGCTGTTTTTT.

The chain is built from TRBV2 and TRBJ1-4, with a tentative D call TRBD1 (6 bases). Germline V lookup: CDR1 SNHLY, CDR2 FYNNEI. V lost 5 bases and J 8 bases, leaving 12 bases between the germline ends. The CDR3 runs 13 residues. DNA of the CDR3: TGTGCCAGCAGTCCCAGGGGTAGGGAAAAACTGTTTTTT. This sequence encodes CASSPRGREKLFF.